Listed below are T cell receptor beta chains from one sample, sequenced in a study of somatic mutations in cytotoxic T cells in rheumatoid arthritis. Only in-frame clones appear in the TCRdb table, and some are missing; sequencing was by immunoSEQ multiplex PCR. The table has more than 15,000 clones, approximately 82% seen once. The sample taken for sequencing was CD8+ T cells sorted from blood. The receptors were gathered from an adult with rheumatoid arthritis. Both conserved end residues are part of each CDR3. The D gene is left open where the match is weak. Clone size is stated in some rows and not others, as once, few, many or a class when expanded.

CDR3 DNA	CDR3 protein	clone size	D gene	CDR3 length	V gene	J gene
TGTGCCAGCAGTTACTCAACCCAGGGGTTCGGCTACACCTTC	CASSYSTQGFGYTF	NA	NA	14	TRBV6-6	TRBJ1-2
TGTGCTAGTGGTCTACCGGGACAGGGTATGAGTGGCACTGAAGCTTTCTTT	CASGLPGQGMSGTEAFF	NA	TRBD1	17	TRBV12-5	TRBJ1-1
TGTGCCAGCAGCTTGGGACAGTATAGCAATCAGCCCCAGCATTTT	CASSLGQYSNQPQHF	once	TRBD1	15	TRBV7-8	TRBJ1-5
TGTGCCACACGGGACAGGGGAAACACTGAAGCTTTCTTT	CATRDRGNTEAFF	NA	TRBD1	13	TRBV10-3	TRBJ1-1
TGTGCCAGCAGTTTCCCAACACACACAGATACGCAGTATTTT	CASSFPTHTDTQYF	NA	NA	14	TRBV27	TRBJ2-3
TGTGCCAGTAGCCTGAACACTGAAGCTTTCTTT	CASSLNTEAFF	NA	NA	11	TRBV19	TRBJ1-1
TGTGCCTGGAGTGTATCCACTGAAGCTTTCTTT	CAWSVSTEAFF	few	NA	11	TRBV30	TRBJ1-1
TGTGCCAGCAGCTTATTTTACGAAGGTAACGAGCAGTACTTC	CASSLFYEGNEQYF	once	NA	14	TRBV11-2	TRBJ2-7
TGTGCCAGCAGTTCCCCACTTAAAAGCGGGTTCTCCTACAATGAGCAGTTCTTC	CASSSPLKSGFSYNEQFF	NA	NA	18	TRBV6-8	TRBJ2-1
TGTGCCAGCAGTGACCAAGACCAGTACCAAGAGACCCAGTACTTC	CASSDQDQYQETQYF	NA	NA	15	TRBV6-1	TRBJ2-5
TGTGCCAGTCTTCTACCCGGCCAAGAGACCCAGTACTTC	CASLLPGQETQYF	NA	NA	13	TRBV7-9	TRBJ2-5
TGTGCCTGGAGTCTAACATCGACAGGGGGCTTCTATGGCTACACCTTC	CAWSLTSTGGFYGYTF	NA	TRBD1	16	TRBV30	TRBJ1-2